A single sample is the source of the 22 T cell receptor beta chains below, sequenced in a study of blood T cell repertoires in COVID-19. Measured with immunoSEQ multiplex PCR; TCRdb has only the in-frame clones, and not every one. The table has 150,000 to 200,000 clones, roughly nine tenths seen once; the top ten hold over 15%. Sequencing used peripheral blood. The receptors here all came from a man aged 55 to 70 with active or convalescent COVID-19.

J is TRBJ2-7 and V is TRBV6-6; a weak D match, TRBD2 (5 bases). Germline loops: CDR1 MNHNY, CDR2 SVGAGI (reference sequence). The V end lost 2 bases, the J end lost 6 bases, and 17 bases lay between the germline ends. The CDR3 loop spans 15 amino acids. CDR3 amino acids: CASSYPPDGKGEQYF. The CDR3 DNA reads TGTGCCAGCAGTTACCCCCCGGACGGGAAGGGCGAGCAGTACTTC.

The chain couples TRBV5-1 to TRBJ2-7; D is perhaps TRBD2 (6 bases). The CDR3 runs to 14 residues. Germline loops: CDR1 SGHRS, CDR2 YFSETQ. V lost 0 bases and J 7 bases, leaving 14 bases between the germline ends. Here the CDR3 reads CASSLEGLFGEQYF. In DNA form, the CDR3 reads TGCGCCAGCAGCTTGGAGGGACTGTTTGGGGAGCAGTACTTC.

The chain links TRBV7-9 to TRBJ1-1, with D possibly TRBD1 on 6 matching bases. Germline V gene data show CDR1 as SEHNR and CDR2 as FQNEAQ (reference sequence). Trimming removed 4 bases at V and 1 base at J, with 10 bases between. The CDR3 runs to 14 residues. CDR3 residues: CASSSPDRNTEAFF. Here the CDR3 DNA reads TGTGCCAGCAGCTCCCCGGACAGGAACACTGAAGCTTTCTTT.

The chain has TRBV29-1 and TRBJ1-2; 9 positions match TRBD1. Trimming removed 7 bases from V and 8 bases from J; junction bases left unmatched: 8. Germline V CDR1 and CDR2: SQVTM, ANQGSEA. The CDR3 runs to 12 residues. CDR3 in DNA: TGCAGCGGTGACAGGGGGGACGAGGGCTACACCTTC. This translates into CSGDRGDEGYTF. The full variable domain, with the rest looked up from reference TRBV29-1 and TRBJ1-2, is SAVISQKPSRDICQRGTSLTIQCQVDSQVTMMFWYRQQPGQSLTLIATANQGSEATYESGFVIDKFPISRPNLTFSTLTVSNMSPEDSSIYLCSGDRGDEGYTFGSGTRLTVV.

The chain is built from TRBV7-2 and TRBJ2-3; tentative D call: TRBD1 (5 bases). This CDR3 region has 13 residues. Trimming took off 3 bases at V and 4 bases at J, with 8 bases between the two ends. Germline CDR1 reads SGHTA; CDR2 reads FQGNSA. CDR3 DNA sequence: TGTGCCAGCAGCTTCCTACAGGCAGATACGCAGTATTTT. Its protein product is CASSFLQADTQYF. Supplemented by reference TRBV7-2 and TRBJ2-3, the full variable domain reads GAGVSQSPSNKVTEKGKDVELRCDPISGHTALYWYRQSLGQGLEFLIYFQGNSAPDKSGLPSDRFSAERTGGSVSTLTIQRTQQEDSAVYLCASSFLQADTQYFGPGTRLTVL.

This clone was detected a few times. The chain uses TRBV5-1 and TRBJ1-2; D is ambiguous. Trimming pared 4 bases from V and 3 bases from J, leaving 13 bases between. Germline lookup yields CDR1 SGHRS and CDR2 YFSETQ. The CDR3 totals 14 residues. The CDR3 loop is CASSEAQIHYGYTF. The CDR3 nucleotides read TGCGCCAGCAGCGAAGCCCAAATACACTATGGCTACACCTTC.

The gene calls are TRBV19 and TRBJ2-1; TRBD1 agrees at 7 bases. The junction had 11 bases not matched to a gene; V was cut back by 3 bases and J by 9 bases. This CDR3 spans 15 amino acids. Germline CDR1 is LNHDA and CDR2 is SQIVND (reference sequence). Written as DNA, the CDR3 is TGTGCCAGTAGTATGGGGCTAGTAGGGGGCACTGAGCAGTTCTTC. Residues: CASSMGLVGGTEQFF.

The chain employs TRBV5-1 and TRBJ2-6, with unresolved D. V lost 0 bases, J lost 4 bases, and 11 bases lay in between. There are 16 residues in the CDR3. Per germline, CDR1 SGHRS and CDR2 YFSETQ. The CDR3 DNA reads TGCGCCAGCAGCTTGGCCCGAGGCCTGGGGGCCAACGTCCTGACTTTC. Translating it yields CASSLARGLGANVLTF.

The table lists this clone with a few counts. The chain uses TRBV5-1 and TRBJ1-5; 7 bases line up with TRBD1. The CDR3 contains 15 residues. V gave up 4 bases and J gave up 4 bases; unmatched junction bases: 8. Germline assignment: CDR1 SGHRS and CDR2 YFSETQ. The CDR3: CASSPTGVMNQPQHF. CDR3 sequence (DNA): TGCGCCAGCAGCCCAACAGGGGTGATGAATCAGCCCCAGCATTTT.

This chain uses TRBV6-1 with TRBJ1-5; 9 bases line up with TRBD1. This CDR3 comprises 16 residues. Germline CDR1 and CDR2: MNHNS and SASEGT. V gave up 0 bases and J gave up 6 bases; unmatched junction bases: 6. The CDR3 here is CASSEAGTGFRQPQHF. The DNA for the CDR3 is TGTGCCAGCAGTGAAGCCGGGACAGGGTTCCGTCAGCCCCAGCATTTT.

The J gene is TRBJ1-5, the V gene TRBV7-2; D remains unclear. The CDR3 sequence is 14 residues long. The germline V gene has CDR1 SGHTA and CDR2 FQGNSA. Trimming removed 5 bases at V and 2 bases at J, with 10 bases between. CDR3 sequence (DNA): TGTGCCAGCAGCCCAAGGGAGGGCAATCAGCCCCAGCATTTT. Translation gives CASSPREGNQPQHF.

The genes are TRBV10-3 and TRBJ1-4, with 7 bases that match TRBD1. V was pared by 6 bases and J by 4 bases, with 2 bases of the junction left unmatched. CDR1 and CDR2 (germline): ENHRY, SYGVKD. CDR3 length equals 13 residues. In nucleotides, the CDR3 is TGTGCCATCAGGGGACAGTATAATGAAAAACTGTTTTTT. Protein: CAIRGQYNEKLFF.

The V call is TRBV18, the J call TRBJ1-6; D is undetermined. Trimming removed 2 bases from V and 8 bases from J, with 7 bases in between. This CDR3 is built from 13 residues. Germline assignment: CDR1 KGHSH and CDR2 LQKENI. Here the CDR3 reads CASSPSRDSPLHF. Here the CDR3 DNA reads TGTGCCAGCTCACCAAGTCGAGATTCACCCCTCCACTTT.

This sequence joins TRBV12-3 or TRBV12-4 and TRBJ1-5; D is ambiguous. Trimming left V 3 bases short and J 7 bases short, with 7 bases between. The CDR3 length is 12 residues. The CDR3, as DNA: TGTGCCAGCAGTTTCTCGTTCCAGCCCCAGCATTTT. It encodes CASSFSFQPQHF.

The rearrangement uses TRBV11-3 and TRBJ2-2; the match to TRBD1 covers 8 bases. V shed 5 bases, J shed 1 base, and the junction held 9 bases outside the gene matches. Germline V gene data show CDR1 as SGHNT and CDR2 as YENEEA. The CDR3 length is 17 residues. This chain's CDR3 is CASSRETGTGNTGELFF. In DNA form, the CDR3 reads TGTGCCAGCAGCCGAGAAACCGGGACAGGGAACACCGGGGAGCTGTTTTTT.

V gene TRBV29-1 combines with J gene TRBJ2-7, with 12 bases identical to TRBD2. The J segment lost 2 bases and the V segment lost 7 bases, leaving 12 bases of the junction unmatched. Germline V gives CDR1 SQVTM, CDR2 ANQGSEA. The CDR3 extends over 16 amino acids. CDR3 loop: CSAKRGLAGGTYEQYF. CDR3 DNA sequence: TGCAGCGCTAAGCGAGGCCTAGCGGGAGGGACCTACGAGCAGTACTTC.

The chain carries TRBV6-5 and TRBJ1-1; D uncertain. The germline V gene has CDR1 MNHEY and CDR2 SVGAGI. The CDR3 length is 13 residues. V gave up 1 base and J gave up 3 bases, with 6 bases separating them. The CDR3 nucleotides read TGTGCCAGCAGTTACTTCGTAGACACTGAAGCTTTCTTT. Residues: CASSYFVDTEAFF.

As for this clone: Distinct nucleotide sequences in the sample also encode this CDR3. V and J are TRBV2 and TRBJ2-2; 10 bases are shared with TRBD1. The CDR3 sequence is 15 residues long. The V and J ends lost 6 bases and 1 base, in that order; junction bases with no gene match: 2. Germline CDR1 SNHLY, CDR2 FYNNEI. In nucleotides, the CDR3 is TGTGCCAGCAGAAGGGACAGGGGGAACACCGGGGAGCTGTTTTTT. Its translation: CASRRDRGNTGELFF.

In its sample, this clone was seen once. This chain links TRBV6-1 with TRBJ1-2; unclear D gene. CDR3 size: 14 residues. V was trimmed by 1 base and J by 8 bases, leaving 14 bases between them. Germline V gene sequence: CDR1 MNHNS, CDR2 SASEGT. The CDR3 loop reads CASSEDGRAGGYTF. CDR3 nucleotides: TGTGCCAGCAGTGAAGACGGGCGGGCAGGAGGCTACACCTTC.

The V and J genes are TRBV5-1 and TRBJ1-1, with TRBD1 identical over 7 bases. Trimming cost V 3 bases and J 5 bases; bases outside gene matches: 4. CDR3 length equals 13 residues. Per germline, CDR1 SGHRS and CDR2 YFSETQ. For the CDR3, the DNA is TGCGCCAGCAGCTGGACAGGTGATACTGAAGCTTTCTTT. It specifies CASSWTGDTEAFF.

V is TRBV5-1 and J is TRBJ2-3; D is possibly TRBD2 (6 bases). Trimming removed 4 bases at V and 1 base at J, with 13 bases between. The germline V gene has CDR1 SGHRS and CDR2 YFSETQ. The length of the CDR3 is 15 residues. The CDR3 nucleotides read TGCGCCAGCAGCCCCGGAGGGACCGGCACAGATACGCAGTATTTT. Its protein is CASSPGGTGTDTQYF.

The chain carries TRBV6-8 and TRBJ2-7; D is possibly TRBD2 (5 bases). The germline V gene has CDR1 MNHGY and CDR2 SAAAGT. Trimming removed 4 bases from V and 2 bases from J, with 12 bases in between. This CDR3 spans 14 amino acids. CDR3 nucleotides: TGTGCCAGCAGTTTCCCACGAGGGCCCTACGAGCAGTACTTC. This gives the protein CASSFPRGPYEQYF.